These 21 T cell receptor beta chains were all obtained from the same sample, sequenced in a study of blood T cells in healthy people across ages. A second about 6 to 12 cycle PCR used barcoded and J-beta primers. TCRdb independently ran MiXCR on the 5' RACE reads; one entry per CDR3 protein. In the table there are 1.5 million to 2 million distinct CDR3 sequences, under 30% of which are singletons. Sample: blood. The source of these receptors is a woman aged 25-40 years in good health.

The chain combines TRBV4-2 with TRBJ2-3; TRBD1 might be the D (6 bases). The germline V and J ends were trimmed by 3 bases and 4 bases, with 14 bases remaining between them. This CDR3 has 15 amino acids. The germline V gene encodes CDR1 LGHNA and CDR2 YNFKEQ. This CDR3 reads CASSQVQGVADTQYF. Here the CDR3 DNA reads TGTGCCAGCAGCCAGGTACAGGGTGTCGCAGATACGCAGTATTTT.

Here the CDR3 reads CASSVTSKTDEQFF. In DNA form, the CDR3 reads TGCGCCAGCAGTGTGACTTCCAAGACGGATGAGCAGTTCTTC. The chain has TRBV10-2 and TRBJ2-1, with D uncertain. There are 14 residues in the CDR3. V lost 4 bases and J 8 bases, leaving 15 bases between the germline ends. Germline loops: CDR1 WSHSY, CDR2 SAAADI.

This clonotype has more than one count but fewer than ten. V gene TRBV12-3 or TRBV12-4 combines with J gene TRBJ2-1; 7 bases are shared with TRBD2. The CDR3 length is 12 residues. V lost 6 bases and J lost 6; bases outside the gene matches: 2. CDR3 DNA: TGTGCCAGCAGGCGCGGGGGCAATGAGCAGTTCTTC. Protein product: CASRRGGNEQFF.

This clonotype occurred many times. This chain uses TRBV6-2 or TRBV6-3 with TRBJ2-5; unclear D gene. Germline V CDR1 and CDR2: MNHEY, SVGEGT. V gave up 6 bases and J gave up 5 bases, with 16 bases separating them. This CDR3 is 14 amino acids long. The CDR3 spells CASSRGVAAETQYF. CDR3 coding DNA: TGTGCCAGCAGCCGAGGAGTGGCGGCCGAGACCCAGTACTTC.

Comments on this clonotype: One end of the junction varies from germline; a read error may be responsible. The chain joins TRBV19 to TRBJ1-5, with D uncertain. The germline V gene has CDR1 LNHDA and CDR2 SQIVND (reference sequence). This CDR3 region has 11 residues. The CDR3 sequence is CAGSMGQPQHF. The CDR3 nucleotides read TGTGCCGGTAGTATGGGTCAGCCCCAGCATTTT.

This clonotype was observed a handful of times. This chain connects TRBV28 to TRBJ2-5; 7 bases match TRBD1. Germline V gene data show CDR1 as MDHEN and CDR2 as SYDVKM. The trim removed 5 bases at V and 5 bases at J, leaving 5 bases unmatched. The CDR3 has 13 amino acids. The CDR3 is CASSGDSLETQYF. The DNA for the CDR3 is TGTGCCAGCAGTGGGGACAGTCTCGAGACCCAGTACTTC.

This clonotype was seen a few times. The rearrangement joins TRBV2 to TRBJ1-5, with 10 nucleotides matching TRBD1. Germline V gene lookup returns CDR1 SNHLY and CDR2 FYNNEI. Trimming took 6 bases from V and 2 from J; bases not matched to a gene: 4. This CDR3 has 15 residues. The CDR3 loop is CASRGGTGGNQPQHF. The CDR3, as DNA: TGTGCCAGCAGGGGCGGGACAGGGGGCAATCAGCCCCAGCATTTT.

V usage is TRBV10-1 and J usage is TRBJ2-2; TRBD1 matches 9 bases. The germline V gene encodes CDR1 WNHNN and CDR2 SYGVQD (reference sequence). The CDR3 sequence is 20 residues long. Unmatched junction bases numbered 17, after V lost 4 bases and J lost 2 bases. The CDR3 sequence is CASSGTGTGFLGVNTGELFF. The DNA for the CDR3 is TGCGCCAGCAGTGGGACCGGGACAGGGTTCCTCGGGGTCAACACCGGGGAGCTGTTTTTT.

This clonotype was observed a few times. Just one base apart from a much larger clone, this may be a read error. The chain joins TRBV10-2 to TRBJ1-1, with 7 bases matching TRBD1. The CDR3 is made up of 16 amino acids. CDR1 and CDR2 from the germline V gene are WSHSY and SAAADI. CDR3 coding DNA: TGCGCCAGCAGTGACCATGCCCCGACAGGGAGGACTGAAGTTTTCTTT. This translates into CASSDHAPTGRTEVFF.

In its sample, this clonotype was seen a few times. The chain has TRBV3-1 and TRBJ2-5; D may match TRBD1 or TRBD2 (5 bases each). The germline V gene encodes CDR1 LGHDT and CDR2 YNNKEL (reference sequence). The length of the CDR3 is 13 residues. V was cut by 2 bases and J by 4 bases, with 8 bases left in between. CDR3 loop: CASSQRGAETQYF. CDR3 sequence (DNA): TGTGCCAGCAGCCAACGAGGGGCAGAGACCCAGTACTTC.

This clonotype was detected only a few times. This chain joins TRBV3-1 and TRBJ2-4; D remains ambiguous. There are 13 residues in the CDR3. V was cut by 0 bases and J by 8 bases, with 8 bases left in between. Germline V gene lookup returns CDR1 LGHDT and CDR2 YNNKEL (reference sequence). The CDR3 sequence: CASSQDRADIQYF. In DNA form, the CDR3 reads TGTGCCAGCAGCCAAGATCGGGCGGACATTCAGTACTTC.

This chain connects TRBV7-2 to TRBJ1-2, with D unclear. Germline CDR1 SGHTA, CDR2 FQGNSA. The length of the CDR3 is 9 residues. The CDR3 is CAEGYGYTF. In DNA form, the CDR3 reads TGTGCGGAGGGCTATGGCTACACCTTC.

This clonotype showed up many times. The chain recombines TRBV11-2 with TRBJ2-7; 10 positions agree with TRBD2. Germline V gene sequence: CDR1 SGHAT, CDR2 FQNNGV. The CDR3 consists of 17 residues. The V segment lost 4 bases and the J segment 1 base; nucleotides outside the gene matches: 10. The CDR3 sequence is CASSSPPLAGDSYEQYF. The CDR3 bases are TGTGCCAGCAGCTCCCCCCCTCTAGCGGGAGATTCCTACGAGCAGTACTTC.

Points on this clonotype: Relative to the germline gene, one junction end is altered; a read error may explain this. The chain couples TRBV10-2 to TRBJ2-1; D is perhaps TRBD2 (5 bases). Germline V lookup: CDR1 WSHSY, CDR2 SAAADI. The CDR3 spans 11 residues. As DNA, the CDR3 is TGCGCCTCCGGACTCTACAATGAGAAGTTCTTC. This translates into CASGLYNEKFF.

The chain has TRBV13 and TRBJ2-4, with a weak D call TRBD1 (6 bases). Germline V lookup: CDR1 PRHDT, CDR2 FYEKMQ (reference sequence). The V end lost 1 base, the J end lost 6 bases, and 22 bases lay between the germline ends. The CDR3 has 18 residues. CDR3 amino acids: CASSLVLSGTQGGNIQYF. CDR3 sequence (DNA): TGTGCCAGCAGCTTAGTATTGAGCGGAACCCAAGGGGGAAACATTCAGTACTTC.

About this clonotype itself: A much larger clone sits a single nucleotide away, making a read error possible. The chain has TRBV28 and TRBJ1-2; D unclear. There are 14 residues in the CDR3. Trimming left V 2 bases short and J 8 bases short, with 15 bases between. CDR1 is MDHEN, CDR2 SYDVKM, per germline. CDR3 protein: CASSLRPTRRGYTF. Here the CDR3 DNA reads TGTGCCAGCAGTTTACGCCCCACTCGGAGGGGCTACACCTTC.

The CDR3 loop reads CSARDLGRGTGNTIYF. The CDR3 bases are TGCAGTGCTAGAGATCTAGGGCGAGGGACTGGAAACACCATATATTTT. The chain employs TRBV20-1 and TRBJ1-3; unclear D gene. Germline CDR1 reads DFQATT; CDR2 reads SNEGSKA (reference sequence). V lost 0 bases, J lost 2 bases, and 14 bases lay in between. The CDR3 loop spans 16 amino acids.

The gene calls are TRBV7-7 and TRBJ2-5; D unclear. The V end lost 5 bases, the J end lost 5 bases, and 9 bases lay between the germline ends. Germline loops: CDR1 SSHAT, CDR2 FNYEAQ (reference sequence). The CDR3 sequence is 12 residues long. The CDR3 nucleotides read TGTGCCAGCAGCGCATACGGGGAGACCCAGTACTTC. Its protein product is CASSAYGETQYF.

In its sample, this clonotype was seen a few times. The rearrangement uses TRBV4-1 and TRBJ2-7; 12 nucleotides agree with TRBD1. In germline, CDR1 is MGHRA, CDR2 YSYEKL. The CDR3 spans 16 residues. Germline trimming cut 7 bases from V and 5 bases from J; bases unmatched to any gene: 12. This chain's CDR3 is CASISRPGQGAHEQYF. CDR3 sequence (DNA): TGCGCCAGCATATCACGGCCGGGACAGGGGGCCCACGAGCAGTACTTC.

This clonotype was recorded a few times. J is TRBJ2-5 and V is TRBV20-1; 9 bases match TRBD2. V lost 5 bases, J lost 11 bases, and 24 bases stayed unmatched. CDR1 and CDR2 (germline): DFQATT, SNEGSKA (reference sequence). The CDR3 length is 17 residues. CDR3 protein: CSAPDQSSGGTYNEQYF. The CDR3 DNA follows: TGCAGTGCTCCGGACCAAAGTAGCGGGGGTACCTACAATGAGCAGTACTTC.

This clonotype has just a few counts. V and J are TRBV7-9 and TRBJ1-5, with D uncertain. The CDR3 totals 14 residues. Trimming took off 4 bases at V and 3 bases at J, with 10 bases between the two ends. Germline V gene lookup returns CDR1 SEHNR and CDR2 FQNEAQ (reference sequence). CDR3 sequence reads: CASSYVRPNQPQHF. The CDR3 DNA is TGTGCCAGCAGCTATGTGAGGCCCAATCAGCCCCAGCATTTT.